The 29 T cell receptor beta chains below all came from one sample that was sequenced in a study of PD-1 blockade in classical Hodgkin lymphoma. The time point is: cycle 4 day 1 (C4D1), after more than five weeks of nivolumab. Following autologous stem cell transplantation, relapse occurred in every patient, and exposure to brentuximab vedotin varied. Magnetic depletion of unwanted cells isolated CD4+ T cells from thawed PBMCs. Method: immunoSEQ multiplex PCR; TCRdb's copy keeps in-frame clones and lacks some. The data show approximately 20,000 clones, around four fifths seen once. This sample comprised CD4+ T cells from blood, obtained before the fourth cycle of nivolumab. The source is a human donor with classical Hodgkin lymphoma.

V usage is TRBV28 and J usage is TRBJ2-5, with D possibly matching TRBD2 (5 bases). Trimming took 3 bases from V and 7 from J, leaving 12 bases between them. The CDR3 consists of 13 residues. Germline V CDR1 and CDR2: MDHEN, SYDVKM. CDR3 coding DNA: TGTGCCAGCAGTTTCCGGGGATTGGGGACCCAGTACTTC. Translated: CASSFRGLGTQYF.

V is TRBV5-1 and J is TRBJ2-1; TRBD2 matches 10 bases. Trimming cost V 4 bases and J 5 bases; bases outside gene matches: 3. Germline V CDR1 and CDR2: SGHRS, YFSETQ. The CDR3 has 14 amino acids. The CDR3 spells CASSRTSGDNEQFF. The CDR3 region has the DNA TGCGCCAGCAGCAGGACTAGCGGAGACAATGAGCAGTTCTTC.

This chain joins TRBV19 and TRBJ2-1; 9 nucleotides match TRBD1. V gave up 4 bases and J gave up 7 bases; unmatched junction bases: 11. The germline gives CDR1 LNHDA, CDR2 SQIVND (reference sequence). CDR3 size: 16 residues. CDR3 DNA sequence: TGTGCCAGTAGTAGGACAGGGGCCGTTATTGGGAATGAGCAGTTCTTC. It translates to CASSRTGAVIGNEQFF.

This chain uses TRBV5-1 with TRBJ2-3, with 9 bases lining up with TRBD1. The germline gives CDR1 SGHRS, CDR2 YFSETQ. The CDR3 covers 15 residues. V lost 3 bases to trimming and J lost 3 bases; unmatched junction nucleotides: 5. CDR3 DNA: TGCGCCAGCAGCTCCCGGGACAGGGAGACAGATACGCAGTATTTT. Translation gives CASSSRDRETDTQYF.

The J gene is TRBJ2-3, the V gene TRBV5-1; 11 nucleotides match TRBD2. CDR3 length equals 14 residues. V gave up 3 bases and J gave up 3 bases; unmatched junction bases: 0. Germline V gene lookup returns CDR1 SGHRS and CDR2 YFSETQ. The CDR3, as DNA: TGCGCCAGCAGCTGGACTAGCGGGACAGATACGCAGTATTTT. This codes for CASSWTSGTDTQYF.

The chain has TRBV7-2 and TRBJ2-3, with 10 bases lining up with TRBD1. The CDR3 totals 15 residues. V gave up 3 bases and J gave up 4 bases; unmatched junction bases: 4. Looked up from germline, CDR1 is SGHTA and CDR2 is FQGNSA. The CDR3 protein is CASSLGQGRADTQYF. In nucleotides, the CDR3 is TGTGCCAGCAGCTTGGGACAGGGGCGCGCAGATACGCAGTATTTT. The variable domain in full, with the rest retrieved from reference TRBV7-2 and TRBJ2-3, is GAGVSQSPSNKVTEKGKDVELRCDPISGHTALYWYRQSLGQGLEFLIYFQGNSAPDKSGLPSDRFSAERTGGSVSTLTIQRTQQEDSAVYLCASSLGQGRADTQYFGPGTRLTVL.

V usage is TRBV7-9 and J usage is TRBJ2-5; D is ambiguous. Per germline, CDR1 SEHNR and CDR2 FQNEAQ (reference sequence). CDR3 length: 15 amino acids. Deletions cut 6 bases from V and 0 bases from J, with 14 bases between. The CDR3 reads CASSPISRYQETQYF. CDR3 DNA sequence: TGTGCCAGCAGTCCCATCAGCAGGTACCAAGAGACCCAGTACTTC.

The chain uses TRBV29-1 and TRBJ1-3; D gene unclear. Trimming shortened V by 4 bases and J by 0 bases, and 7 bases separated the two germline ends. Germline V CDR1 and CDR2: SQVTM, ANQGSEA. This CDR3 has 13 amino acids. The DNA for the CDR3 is TGCAGCGTTGTTAGGGACTCTGGAAACACCATATATTTT. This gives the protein CSVVRDSGNTIYF.

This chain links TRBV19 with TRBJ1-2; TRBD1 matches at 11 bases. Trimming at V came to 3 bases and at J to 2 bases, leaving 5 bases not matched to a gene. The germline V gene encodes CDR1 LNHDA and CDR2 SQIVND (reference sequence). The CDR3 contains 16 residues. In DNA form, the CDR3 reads TGTGCCAGTAGTATGGTCCGGGACAGGGGGAACTATGGCTACACCTTC. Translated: CASSMVRDRGNYGYTF.

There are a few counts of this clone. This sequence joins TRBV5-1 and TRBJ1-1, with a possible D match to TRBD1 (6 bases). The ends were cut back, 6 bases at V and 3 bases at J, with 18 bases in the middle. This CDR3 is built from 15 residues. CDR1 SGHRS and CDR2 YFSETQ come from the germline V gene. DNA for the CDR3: TGCGCCAGCACCCCCGGTTGGGGGCTTGACACTGAAGCTTTCTTT. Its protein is CASTPGWGLDTEAFF.

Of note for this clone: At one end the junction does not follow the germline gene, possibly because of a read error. The CDR3 bases are TGTGCCGGCAGCACCTCAGGGGGCGAGCAGTACTTC. Protein product: CAGSTSGGEQYF. The chain employs TRBV11-2 and TRBJ2-7, with 7 nucleotides matching TRBD1. The CDR3 has 12 residues. Germline V CDR1 and CDR2: SGHAT, FQNNGV.

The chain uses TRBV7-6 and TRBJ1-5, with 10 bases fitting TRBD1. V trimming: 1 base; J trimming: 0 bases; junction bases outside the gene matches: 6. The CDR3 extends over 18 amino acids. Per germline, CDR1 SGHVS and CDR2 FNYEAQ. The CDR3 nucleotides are TGTGCCAGCAGCTTAGGGACAGGGGGACGTTATAGCAATCAGCCCCAGCATTTT. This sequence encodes CASSLGTGGRYSNQPQHF.

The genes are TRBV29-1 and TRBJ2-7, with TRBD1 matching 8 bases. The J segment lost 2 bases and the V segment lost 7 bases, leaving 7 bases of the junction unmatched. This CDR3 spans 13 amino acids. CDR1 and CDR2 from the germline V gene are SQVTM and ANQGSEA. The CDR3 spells CSARTGTPYEQYF. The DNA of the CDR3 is TGCAGCGCCCGGACAGGGACGCCCTACGAGCAGTACTTC.

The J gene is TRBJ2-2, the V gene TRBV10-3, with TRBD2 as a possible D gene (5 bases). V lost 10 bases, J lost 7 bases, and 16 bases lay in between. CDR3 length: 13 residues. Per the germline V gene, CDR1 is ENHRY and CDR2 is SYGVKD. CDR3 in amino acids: CATSGEGVGELFF. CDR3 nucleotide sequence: TGTGCCACATCAGGCGAGGGCGTCGGGGAGCTGTTTTTT.

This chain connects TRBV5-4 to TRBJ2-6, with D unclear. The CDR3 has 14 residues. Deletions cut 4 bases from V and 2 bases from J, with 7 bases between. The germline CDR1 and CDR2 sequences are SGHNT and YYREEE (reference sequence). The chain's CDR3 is CASSPTAGANVLTF. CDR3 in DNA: TGTGCCAGCAGCCCCACGGCTGGGGCCAACGTCCTGACTTTC.

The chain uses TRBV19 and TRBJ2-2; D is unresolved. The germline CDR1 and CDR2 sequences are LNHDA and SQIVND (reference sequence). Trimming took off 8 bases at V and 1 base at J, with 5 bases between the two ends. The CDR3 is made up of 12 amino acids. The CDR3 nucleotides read TGTGCCAGTGGACGGAACACCGGGGAGCTGTTTTTT. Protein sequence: CASGRNTGELFF.

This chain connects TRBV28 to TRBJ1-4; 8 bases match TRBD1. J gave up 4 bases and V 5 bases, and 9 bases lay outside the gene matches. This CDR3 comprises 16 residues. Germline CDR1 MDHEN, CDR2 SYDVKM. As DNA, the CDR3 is TGTGCCAGCAGTCACCCTACAGGGGGGGATAATGAAAAACTGTTTTTT. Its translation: CASSHPTGGDNEKLFF.

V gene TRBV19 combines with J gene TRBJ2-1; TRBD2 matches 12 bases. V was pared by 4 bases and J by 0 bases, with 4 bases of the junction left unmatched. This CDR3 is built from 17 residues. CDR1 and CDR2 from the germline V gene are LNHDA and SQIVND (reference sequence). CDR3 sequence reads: CASSRTSGDSSYNEQFF. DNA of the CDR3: TGTGCCAGTAGTAGGACTAGCGGGGACAGCTCCTACAATGAGCAGTTCTTC. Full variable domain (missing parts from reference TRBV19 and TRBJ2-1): DGGITQSPKYLFRKEGQNVTLSCEQNLNHDAMYWYRQDPGQGLRLIYYSQIVNDFQKGDIAEGYSVSREKKESFPLTVTSAQKNPTAFYLCASSRTSGDSSYNEQFFGPGTRLTVL.

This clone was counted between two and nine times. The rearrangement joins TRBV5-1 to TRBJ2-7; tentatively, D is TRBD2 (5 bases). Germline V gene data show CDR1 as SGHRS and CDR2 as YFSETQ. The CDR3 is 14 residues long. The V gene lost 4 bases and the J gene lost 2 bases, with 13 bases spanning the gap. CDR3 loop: CASSEGLGPYEQYF. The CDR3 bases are TGCGCCAGCAGCGAAGGACTCGGCCCCTACGAGCAGTACTTC.

The CDR3 DNA is TGTGCCAGCTCTCCGCCCGGGGGCGAGCAGTACTTC. Translated, it gives CASSPPGGEQYF. The J gene is TRBJ2-7, the V gene TRBV6-5; weak D call: TRBD2 (6 bases). V was shortened by 8 bases and J by 6 bases, with 14 bases between the two germline ends. The CDR3 sequence is 12 residues long. CDR1 is MNHEY, CDR2 SVGAGI, per germline.

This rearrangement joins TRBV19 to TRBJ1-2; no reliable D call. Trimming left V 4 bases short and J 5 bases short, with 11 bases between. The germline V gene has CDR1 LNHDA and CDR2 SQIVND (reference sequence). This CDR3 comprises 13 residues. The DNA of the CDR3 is TGTGCCAGTAGTACCTCTCAAACATATGGCTACACCTTC. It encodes CASSTSQTYGYTF. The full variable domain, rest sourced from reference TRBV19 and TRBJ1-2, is DGGITQSPKYLFRKEGQNVTLSCEQNLNHDAMYWYRQDPGQGLRLIYYSQIVNDFQKGDIAEGYSVSREKKESFPLTVTSAQKNPTAFYLCASSTSQTYGYTFGSGTRLTVV.

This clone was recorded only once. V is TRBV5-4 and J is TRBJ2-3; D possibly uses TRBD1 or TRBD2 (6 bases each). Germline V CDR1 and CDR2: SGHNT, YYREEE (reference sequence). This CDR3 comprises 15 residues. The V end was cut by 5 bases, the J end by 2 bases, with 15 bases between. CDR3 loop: CASSGRQGNTDTQYF. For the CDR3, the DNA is TGTGCCAGCAGTGGGAGGCAGGGGAACACAGATACGCAGTATTTT.

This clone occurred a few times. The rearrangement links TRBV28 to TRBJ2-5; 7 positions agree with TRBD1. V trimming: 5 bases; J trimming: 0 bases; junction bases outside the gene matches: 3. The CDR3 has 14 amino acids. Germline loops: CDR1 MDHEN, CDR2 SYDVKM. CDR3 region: CASSPTGNQETQYF. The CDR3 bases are TGTGCCAGCAGTCCGACAGGGAACCAAGAGACCCAGTACTTC.

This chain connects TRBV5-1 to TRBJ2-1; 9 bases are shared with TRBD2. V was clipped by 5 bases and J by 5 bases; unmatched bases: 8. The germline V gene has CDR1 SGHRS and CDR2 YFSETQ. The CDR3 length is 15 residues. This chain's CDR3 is CASRHASGTNNEQFF. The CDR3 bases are TGCGCCAGCAGACATGCTAGCGGGACCAACAATGAGCAGTTCTTC.

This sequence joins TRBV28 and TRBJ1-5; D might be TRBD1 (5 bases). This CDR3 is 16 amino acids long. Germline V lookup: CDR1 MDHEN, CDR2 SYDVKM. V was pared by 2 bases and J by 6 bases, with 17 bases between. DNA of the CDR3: TGTGCCAGCAGTTTACTCTCGGGGGGGGGAAGTCAGCCCCAGCATTTT. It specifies CASSLLSGGGSQPQHF.

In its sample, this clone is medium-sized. CDR3 sequence (DNA): TGCAGCGTCGTACGGGACACCCAAGGCGAAGCTTTCTTT. It yields the protein CSVVRDTQGEAFF. The chain has TRBV29-1 and TRBJ1-1; TRBD1 might be the D (6 bases). CDR1 SQVTM and CDR2 ANQGSEA come from the germline V gene. This CDR3 contains 13 residues. The V and J ends lost 6 bases and 8 bases respectively, with 19 bases between them.

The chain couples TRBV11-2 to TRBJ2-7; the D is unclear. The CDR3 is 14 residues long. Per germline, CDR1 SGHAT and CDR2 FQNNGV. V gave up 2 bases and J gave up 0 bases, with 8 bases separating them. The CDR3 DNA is TGTGCCAGCAGCTTACAGGTAAACTCCTACGAGCAGTACTTC. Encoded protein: CASSLQVNSYEQYF.

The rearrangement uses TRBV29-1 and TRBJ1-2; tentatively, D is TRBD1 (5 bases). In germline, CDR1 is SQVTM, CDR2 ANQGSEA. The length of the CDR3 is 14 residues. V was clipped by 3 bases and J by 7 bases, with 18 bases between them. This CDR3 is CSVDPGSGGIGYTF. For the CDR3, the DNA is TGCAGCGTTGACCCCGGTTCGGGGGGGATTGGCTACACCTTC.

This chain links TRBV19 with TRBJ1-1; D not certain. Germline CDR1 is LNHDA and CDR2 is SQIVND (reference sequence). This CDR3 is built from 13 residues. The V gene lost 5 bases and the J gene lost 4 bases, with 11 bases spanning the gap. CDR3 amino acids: CASSGLIGTEAFF. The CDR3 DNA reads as TGTGCCAGTAGTGGGTTGATAGGCACTGAAGCTTTCTTT.